The 5 T cell receptor beta chains in this list originate from one sample, sequenced in a study of neurological immune-mediated disorders. TCRdb re-called the 5' RACE reads through MiXCR, storing one row per CDR3 protein. The profile shows 46,000 or so distinct CDR3 sequences, 3.5% to 5% of them singletons. Specimen: PBMCs. These TCRs come from a woman in her sixties with multiple sclerosis.

This chain joins TRBV20-1 and TRBJ1-1; weak D call: TRBD1 (6 bases). The CDR3 runs 13 residues. Trimming shortened V by 6 bases and J by 8 bases, and 19 bases separated the two germline ends. CDR1 is DFQATT, CDR2 SNEGSKA, per germline (reference sequence). The CDR3 loop is CSAQGTGVGEAFF. CDR3 bases: TGCAGTGCCCAGGGGACGGGGGTTGGGGAAGCTTTCTTT.

This clonotype was counted ten times or more. This rearrangement joins TRBV29-1 to TRBJ1-2, with TRBD1 matching 9 bases. With 8 bases clipped from V and 8 bases from J, the junction kept 6 bases outside the gene matches. From germline, CDR1 is SQVTM and CDR2 ANQGSEA. The CDR3 sequence is 11 residues long. The CDR3 sequence: CSFGGQGGYTF. CDR3 in DNA: TGCAGCTTTGGGGGACAGGGAGGCTACACCTTC.

At least ten counts were recorded for this clonotype. The chain uses TRBV5-6 and TRBJ2-1; D possibly corresponds to TRBD1 (6 bases). Germline V CDR1 and CDR2: SGHDT, YYEEEE. V lost 3 bases, J lost 7 bases, and 8 bases lay in between. The CDR3 totals 12 residues. In DNA form, the CDR3 reads TGTGCCAGCAGCTCCAGGGGAAATGAGCAGTTCTTC. Encoded protein: CASSSRGNEQFF.

This clonotype has a count of ten or more. The chain is built from TRBV20-1 and TRBJ1-6; 9 bases are a match to TRBD1. V shed 6 bases, J shed 8 bases, and the junction held 5 bases outside the gene matches. Germline V gene lookup returns CDR1 DFQATT and CDR2 SNEGSKA (reference sequence). There are 13 residues in the CDR3. For the CDR3, the DNA is TGCAGTGCGACCAGACAGGGGGATTCACCCCTCCACTTT. Encoded protein: CSATRQGDSPLHF.

This clonotype showed up many times. The chain is built from TRBV6-2 or TRBV6-3 and TRBJ2-2; D call uncertain. This CDR3 spans 16 amino acids. Germline V gene data show CDR1 as MNHEY and CDR2 as SVGEGT. Deletions cut 4 bases from V and 0 bases from J, with 12 bases between. The CDR3 spells CASSWTINTNTGELFF. The CDR3 DNA reads as TGTGCCAGCAGTTGGACGATTAATACGAACACCGGGGAGCTGTTTTTT.